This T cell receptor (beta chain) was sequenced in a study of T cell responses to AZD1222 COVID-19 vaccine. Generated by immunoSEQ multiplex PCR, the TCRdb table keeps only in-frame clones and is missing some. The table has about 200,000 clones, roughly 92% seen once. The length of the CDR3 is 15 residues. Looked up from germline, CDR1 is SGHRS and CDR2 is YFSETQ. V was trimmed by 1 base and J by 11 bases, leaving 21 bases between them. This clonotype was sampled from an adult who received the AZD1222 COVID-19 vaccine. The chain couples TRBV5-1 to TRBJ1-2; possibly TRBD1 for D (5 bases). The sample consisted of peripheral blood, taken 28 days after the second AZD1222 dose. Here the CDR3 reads CASSLNKVPGVEYTF. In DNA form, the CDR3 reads TGCGCCAGCAGCTTGAATAAAGTACCGGGGGTAGAATACACCTTC.